This TCR beta chain was recovered during a study of Ad26.COV2.S vaccination and SARS-CoV-2 variants (dated by TCRdb to 2020 to 2023). About the full investigation: Donors in the vaccine arm were drawn from COV1001, a multicentre, randomized, double-blind, placebo-controlled phase I-IIa trial testing Ad26.COV2.S in healthy adults. The TCR-sequenced set comprised around 30 samples: about 19 Ad26.COV2.S vaccine recipients, 5 placebo recipients and 8 SARS-CoV-2 convalescent individuals. Trial participants were randomized into five groups of five: low-dose or high-dose Ad26.COV2.S given once or twice, or placebo on both occasions. Throughout the experiments and outcome assessment, investigators stayed blinded to trial group allocation. The specificity and breadth of SARS-CoV-2-reactive T cell receptors after Ad26.COV2.S vaccination were assessed by TCRbeta repertoire sequencing. Ad26.COV2.S was administered intramuscularly at a dose of 5x10^10 or 1x10^11 viral particles, either as one shot or as two shots given 56 days apart.

The treatment or condition tag for this specimen amounts to: about 20 received Ad26.COV2.S at low or high dose, single or two shots; 5 received placebo; per-sample allocation not given. For vaccine and placebo recipients, repertoires were sequenced using samples collected on day 63 after the first injection. In Cohort 1b, roughly 26 adults aged 18-55 years were enrolled at a single site in Boston, USA, between 29 July and 7 August 2020. As a vaccine, Ad26.COV2.S was a replication-incompetent adenovirus type 26 vector that expressed a prefusion-stabilized SARS-CoV-2 spike protein derived from the original Wuhan strain. On this clone itself: There is no known antigen for this receptor. Per-nucleotide qualities are absent, and no much larger clonotype sits a single base away.

Results the study describes overall, beyond this receptor: Non-spike TCR breadth was comparable between vaccine and placebo recipients, consistent with the vaccine containing only spike. The authors noted that the TCR breadth and depth analyses may have underestimated total T cell responses. After vaccination, substantial breadth of spike-specific CD8+ and CD4+ T cell responses was reported. The study was not powered to compare responses between vaccine doses or regimens. Higher spike-specific TCR breadth was observed in Ad26.COV2.S recipients than in placebo recipients (P = 0.0014).

The immunoSEQ Assay was used to sequence TCRbeta CDR3 regions. After extraction, genomic DNA underwent amplification by bias-controlled multiplex PCR, followed by high-throughput sequencing. In the source study's methods: Collapsing and filtering of sequences were performed to quantify the absolute abundance of each unique TCRbeta CDR3 region. Usable DNA was measured by amplifying reference genes present in all nucleated cells, and TCRbeta template counts were normalized to that usable DNA to estimate T cell fraction. Repertoire TCRs were annotated as SARS-CoV-2-specific when V gene, CDR3 amino acid sequence and J gene were exactly matched to a known reactive TCR set. The reference SARS-CoV-2 TCR set came from MIRA and was filtered for enrichment in COVID-19-positive ImmuneCODE repertoires, removing public or cross-reactive TCRs. Drawing on the MIRA antigens, annotated TCRs were analysed further at the level of specific ORF or position within ORF. Depth was the summed frequency of annotated unique rearrangements, while breadth was defined as annotated unique rearrangements over total unique productive rearrangements. Group comparisons of TCR breadth used two-sided Wilcoxon rank-sum tests. TCRdb's version of the immuneACCESS table is confined to in-frame rearrangements and falls short of the full clone set. An unresolved V gene accounts for under half of the shortfall where checked; the remainder is of unknown origin. The DNA was the basis for D and trimming; V, J and clone size are from that table. A total of about 400,000 clones appear in this sample, roughly 90% of them only once. 1.5% to 2% of the sample is taken by the ten largest.

Sequencing was performed on peripheral blood, taken in a trial of Ad26.COV2.S vaccine versus placebo. The sequence derives from a person aged 18-60 years who received the Ad26.COV2.S COVID-19 vaccine or a placebo.

The sequenced DNA: TGCGCCAGCAGTGGGACAAAGAGCTCCTACGAGCAGTACTTC. Translation gives CASSGTKSSYEQYF. This chain joins TRBV10-2 to TRBJ2-7, and TRBD1 may be the D gene, going by 5 matching bases. The CDR3 holds 14 amino acids from the cysteine to the phenylalanine. CDR3 DNA only is kept here, 42 bases in frame from base 1. CDR1 is given as WSHSY and CDR2 as SAAADI, both from the germline V gene. V is clipped by 4 bases and J by 0 bases, and the sequence between their germline boundaries is 10 bases long.